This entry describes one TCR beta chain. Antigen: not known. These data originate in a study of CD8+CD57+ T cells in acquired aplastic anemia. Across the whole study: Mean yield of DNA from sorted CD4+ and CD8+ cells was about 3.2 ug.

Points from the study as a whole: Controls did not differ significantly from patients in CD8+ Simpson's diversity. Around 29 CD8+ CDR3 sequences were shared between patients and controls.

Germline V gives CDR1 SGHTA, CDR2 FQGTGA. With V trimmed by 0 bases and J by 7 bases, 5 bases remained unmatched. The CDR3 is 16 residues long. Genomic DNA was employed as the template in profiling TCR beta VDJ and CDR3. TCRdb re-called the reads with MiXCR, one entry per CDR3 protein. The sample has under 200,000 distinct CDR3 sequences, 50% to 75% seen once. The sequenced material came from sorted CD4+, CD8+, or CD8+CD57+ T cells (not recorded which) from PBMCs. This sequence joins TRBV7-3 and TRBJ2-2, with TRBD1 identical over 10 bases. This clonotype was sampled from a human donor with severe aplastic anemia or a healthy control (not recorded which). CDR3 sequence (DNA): TGTGCCAGCAGCTTAACCACGACAGGGGGCATCGGGGAGCTGTTTTTT. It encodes CASSLTTTGGIGELFF.